This T cell receptor beta chain was retrieved from a study of a mutant IDH1 vaccine in newly diagnosed glioma (dated by TCRdb to the early 2020s). Regarding the study in general: Vaccination began 4-6 weeks after radiotherapy alone, or alongside temozolomide cycles in the chemotherapy-containing groups. The 30 to 40 treated patients were roughly 62% male and roughly 40% female, with a mean age of approximately 40 years. Before enrollment, patients had received standard therapy of radiotherapy alone, temozolomide alone, or radiochemotherapy with temozolomide; most received the combination. The week-35 safety follow-up took place at visit V12, and the week-47 end of study took place at visit V13. Peripheral blood was collected at six visits: V03 (baseline), V05, V07, V10, V12 and V13. Longitudinal TCRB deep sequencing was done for 25 to 30 treated patients, wherever samples were available for exploratory analyses. What the authors observed across the whole study: Changes in the top peripheral T cell clonotypes picked up by TCRB sequencing did not appear to be linked to pseudoprogression. PBMC samples for TCRB deep sequencing were selected based on availability. Immune responses induced by the vaccine were seen in more than 85% of patients across multiple MHC alleles. The authors noted that analyses of patient blood samples could not be reproduced because of sample limitations.

What this sample's time point label stands for: week 35, safety follow-up. Each vaccine dose was 300 ug of a 20-mer mutant IDH1 peptide in Montanide, given subcutaneously with topical imiquimod. Eight vaccinations were administered to patients in weeks 1, 3, 5, 7, 11, 15, 19 and 23, corresponding to visits V03 through V10. The donors had newly diagnosed IDH1-mutant astrocytomas of WHO grade 3 or 4 that showed loss of nuclear ATRX. The samples were drawn from NOA16, a multicentre, single-arm, open-label phase I trial in Germany that tested a mutant IDH1 peptide vaccine in humans for the first time. Genomic DNA for TCRB sequencing was isolated from EDTA blood with the DNeasy Blood and Tissue Kit. The library was obtained by the immunoSEQ multiplex PCR assay. Rearranged TCR beta chain sequences were amplified with the hsTCRB Kit following the manufacturer's protocol. TCRB libraries were sequenced on an Illumina MiSeq. As for the authors' bioinformatics: The kit vendor's proprietary platform handled demultiplexing, trimming and gene mapping. The table was pulled from immuneACCESS by TCRdb, which kept in-frame rearrangements only. Such tables lose some clones; where checked, under half of the loss comes from unresolved V genes, and the rest has no known cause. V, J and clone size derive from that table, while D and trimming were established from the DNA sequence. Present in this sample are about 64,000 clones, roughly four fifths of which were seen just once. The top ten constitute roughly 4.3% of the sample.

Regarding this clone: The antigen this receptor binds is unknown. No per-base quality is available; no much larger clone lies one base away.

The CDR3 covers 15 residues, taking in both the cysteine and the phenylalanine. Only the CDR3 part of the read is kept: 45 bases, read in frame from the first base. CDR1 and CDR2 are drawn from the germline V gene (reference sequence): LNHDA, SQIVND. Trimming takes 3 bases from V and 0 bases from J, and the germline ends sit 10 bases apart. Source: PBMCs, taken from a glioma patient whose treatment included an IDH1 peptide vaccine. This TCR came from a man between 45 and 60 years old with glioma. The sequence is built from TRBV19 and TRBJ2-3; the D call is tentative, TRBD1 or TRBD2, as each matches 5 bases. The DNA reads TGTGCCAGTAGTATCTACAGGAGGAGCACAGATACGCAGTATTTT. This gives the protein CASSIYRRSTDTQYF. The full variable domain, with segments outside the CDR3 supplied by the reference TRBV19 and TRBJ2-3 proteins, appears as DGGITQSPKYLFRKEGQNVTLSCEQNLNHDAMYWYRQDPGQGLRLIYYSQIVNDFQKGDIAEGYSVSREKKESFPLTVTSAQKNPTAFYLCASSIYRRSTDTQYFGPGTRLTVL.